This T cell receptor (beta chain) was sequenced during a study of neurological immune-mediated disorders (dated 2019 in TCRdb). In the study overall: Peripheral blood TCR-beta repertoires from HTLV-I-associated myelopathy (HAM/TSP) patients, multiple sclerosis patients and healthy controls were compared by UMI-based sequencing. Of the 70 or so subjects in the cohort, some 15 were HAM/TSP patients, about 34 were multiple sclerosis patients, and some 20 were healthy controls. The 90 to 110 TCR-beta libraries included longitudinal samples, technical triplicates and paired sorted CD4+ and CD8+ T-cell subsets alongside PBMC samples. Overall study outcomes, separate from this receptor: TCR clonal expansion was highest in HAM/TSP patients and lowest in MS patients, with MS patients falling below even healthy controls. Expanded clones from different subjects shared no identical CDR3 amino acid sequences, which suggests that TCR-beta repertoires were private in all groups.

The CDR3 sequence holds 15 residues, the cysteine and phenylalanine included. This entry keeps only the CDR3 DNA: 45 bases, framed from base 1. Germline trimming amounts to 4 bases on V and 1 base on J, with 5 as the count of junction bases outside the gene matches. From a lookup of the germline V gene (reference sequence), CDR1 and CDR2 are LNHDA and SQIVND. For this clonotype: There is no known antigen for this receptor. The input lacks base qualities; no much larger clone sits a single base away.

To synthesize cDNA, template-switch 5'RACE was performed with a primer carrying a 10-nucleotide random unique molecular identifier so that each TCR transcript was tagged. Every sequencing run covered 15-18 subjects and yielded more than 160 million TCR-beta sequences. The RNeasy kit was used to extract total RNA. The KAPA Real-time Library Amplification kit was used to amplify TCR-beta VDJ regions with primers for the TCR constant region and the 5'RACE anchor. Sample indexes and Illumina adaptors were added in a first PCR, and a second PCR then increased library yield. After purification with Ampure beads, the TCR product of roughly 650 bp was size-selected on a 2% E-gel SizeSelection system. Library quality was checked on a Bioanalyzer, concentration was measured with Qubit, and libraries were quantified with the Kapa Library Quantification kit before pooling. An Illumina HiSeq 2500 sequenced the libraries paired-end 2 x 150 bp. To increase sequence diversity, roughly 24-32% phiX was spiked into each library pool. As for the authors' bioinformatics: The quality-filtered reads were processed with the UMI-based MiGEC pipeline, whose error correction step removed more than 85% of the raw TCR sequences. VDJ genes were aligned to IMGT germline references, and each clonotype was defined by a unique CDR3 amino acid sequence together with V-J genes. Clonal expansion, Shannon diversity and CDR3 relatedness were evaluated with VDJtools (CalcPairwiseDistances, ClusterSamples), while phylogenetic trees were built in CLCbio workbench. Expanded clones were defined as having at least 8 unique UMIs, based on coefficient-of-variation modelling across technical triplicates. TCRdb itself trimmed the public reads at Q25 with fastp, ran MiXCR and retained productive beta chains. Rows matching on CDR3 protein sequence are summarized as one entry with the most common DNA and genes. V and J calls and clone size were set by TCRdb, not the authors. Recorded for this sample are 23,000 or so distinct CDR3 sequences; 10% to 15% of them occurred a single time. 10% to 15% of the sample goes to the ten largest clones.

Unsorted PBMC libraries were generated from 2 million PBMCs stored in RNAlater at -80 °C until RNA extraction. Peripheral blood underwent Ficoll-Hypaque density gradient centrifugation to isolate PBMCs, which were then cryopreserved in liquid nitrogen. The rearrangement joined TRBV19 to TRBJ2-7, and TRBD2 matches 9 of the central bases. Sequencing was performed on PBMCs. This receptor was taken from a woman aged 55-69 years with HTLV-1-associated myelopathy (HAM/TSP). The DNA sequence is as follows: TGTGCCAGTAGTACTATCCTAGCGGGATCCTACGAGCAGTACTTC. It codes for CASSTILAGSYEQYF.